The following is a T cell receptor beta chain sequence with its context. Its target is not known. The CDR3 has 17 amino acids. Germline loops: CDR1 LGHDT, CDR2 YNNKEL (reference sequence). The source of the sample is a study of T cells expressing NK-cell markers. Study as a whole: Of eight sequenced donors, seven were HCMV-seropositive and one HCMV-seronegative.

In generating TCR beta cDNA, 5'RACE template switching with UMIs was used. No DNA is given; TCRdb re-called the 5' RACE reads and lists each CDR3 protein once. The table lists 300,000 to 500,000 distinct CDR3 sequences. General study points: Roughly six of the donors carried dominant NKG2C+ clonotypes that took up roughly 1.0-8% of their CD8+ T cells. It was still unclear whether expanded NKG2C+ T cell clones were HCMV specific.

The TCR comes from a woman aged 50 to 60 in good health. The sequencing sample was made of blood T cells: a sorted CD56 or NKG2C T cell subset, CD4+ or CD8+ T cells, or bulk PBMC T cells (not recorded which). This chain joins TRBV3-1 and TRBJ2-3. CDR3 residues: CASSQVPLAGGTDTQYF.